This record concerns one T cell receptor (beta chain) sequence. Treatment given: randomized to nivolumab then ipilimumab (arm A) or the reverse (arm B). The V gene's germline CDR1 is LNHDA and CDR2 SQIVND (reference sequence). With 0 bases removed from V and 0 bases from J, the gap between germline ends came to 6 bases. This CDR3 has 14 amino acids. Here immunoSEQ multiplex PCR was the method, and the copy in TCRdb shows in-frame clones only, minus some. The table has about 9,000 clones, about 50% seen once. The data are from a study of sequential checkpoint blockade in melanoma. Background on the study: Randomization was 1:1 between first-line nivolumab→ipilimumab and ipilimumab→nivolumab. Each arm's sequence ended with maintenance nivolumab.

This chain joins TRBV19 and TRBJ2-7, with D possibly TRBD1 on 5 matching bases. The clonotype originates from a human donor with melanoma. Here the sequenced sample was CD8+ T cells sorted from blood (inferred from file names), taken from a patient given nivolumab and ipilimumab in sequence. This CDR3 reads CASSIEDNSYEQYF. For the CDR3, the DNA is TGTGCCAGTAGTATAGAGGACAACTCCTACGAGCAGTACTTC.